These 6 T cell receptor beta chains share one sample of origin, sequenced in a study of blood T cell repertoires in COVID-19. Profiled with immunoSEQ multiplex PCR; TCRdb holds only in-frame clones, not every one. The sample gives 200,000 to 250,000 clones, roughly 89% of which show up once; around 15% is in the top ten. Sequenced input: PBMCs or T cells enriched from blood (not recorded which). Receptors originate from a man in his thirties or forties who had been exposed to COVID-19.

The chain is built from TRBV5-1 and TRBJ1-1, with D maybe TRBD1 (5 bases). Germline lookup yields CDR1 SGHRS and CDR2 YFSETQ. The CDR3 length is 15 residues. Trimming shortened V by 0 bases and J by 0 bases, and 9 bases separated the two germline ends. CDR3 DNA: TGCGCCAGCAGCTTGGATGGGGCGATGAACACTGAAGCTTTCTTT. Translated: CASSLDGAMNTEAFF.

This chain links TRBV12-3 or TRBV12-4 with TRBJ1-5; a possible D gene is TRBD1 (6 bases). The CDR3 runs 13 residues. V gave up 2 bases and J gave up 5 bases, with 7 bases separating them. Here the CDR3 DNA reads TGTGCCAGCAGTTTATCAGGGGATCAGCCCCAGCATTTT. This encodes CASSLSGDQPQHF.

This clone showed up just once. This chain uses TRBV7-2 with TRBJ2-1; TRBD1 aligns across 9 bases. Germline V lookup: CDR1 SGHTA, CDR2 FQGNSA. V was pared by 6 bases and J by 10 bases, with 16 bases of the junction left unmatched. The CDR3 contains 16 residues. CDR3 protein: CASRKQTGGLREEQFF. In DNA form, the CDR3 reads TGTGCCAGCAGAAAACAAACAGGGGGCTTGCGTGAAGAGCAGTTCTTC.

This clone was seen more than once but under ten times. The CDR3 DNA reads TGTGCCAGCAGGGGAGGGACTATTGGCTACACCTTC. It encodes CASRGGTIGYTF. The chain carries TRBV6-5 and TRBJ1-2, with a weak D call TRBD1 (5 bases). CDR1 and CDR2 (germline): MNHEY, SVGAGI. Deletions cut 6 bases from V and 7 bases from J, with 12 bases between. The CDR3 runs to 12 residues.

The chain recombines TRBV5-5 with TRBJ2-1; TRBD1 matches 9 bases. The trim removed 4 bases at V and 8 bases at J, leaving 10 bases unmatched. The CDR3 sequence is 15 residues long. The germline CDR1 and CDR2 sequences are SGHKS and YYEKEE (reference sequence). The CDR3 nucleotides are TGTGCCAGCAGCAAAACGGGACAGGGTGGGGATGAGCAGTTCTTC. It is translated as CASSKTGQGGDEQFF.

The V gene is TRBV27, the J gene TRBJ1-4; D unclear. CDR1 and CDR2 from the germline V gene are MNHEY and SMNVEV (reference sequence). Trimming stripped 5 bases from V and 5 bases from J, with 9 bases between. The CDR3 sequence is 13 residues long. The CDR3 nucleotides read TGTGCCAGCAGTGCGGGGTCGAATGAAAAACTGTTTTTT. It is translated as CASSAGSNEKLFF.